Listed here are 4 T cell receptor beta chains from one sample, sequenced in a study of T cells in Graves' hyperthyroidism and ophthalmopathy. TCR beta CDR3 sequences were amplified from RNA transcripts. Researchers ran a first-round RT-PCR on the TCR CDR3 using the HTBI primer set. TCRdb called the multiplex PCR reads again in MiXCR, with one record for every CDR3 protein. The top ten clones hold 10% of a sample with hundreds of thousands of distinct CDR3 sequences, roughly 15% of them seen once. Material for sequencing was blood. These receptors were collected from a woman aged 18-35 years with Graves' hyperthyroidism.

The CDR3 bases are TGTGCCAGCAGGGACCTGGGCGCCAACGTCCTGACTTTC. As protein: CASRDLGANVLTF. V and J are TRBV7-3 and TRBJ2-6; D is unclear. The CDR3 loop spans 13 amino acids. Germline V gives CDR1 SGHTA, CDR2 FQGTGA. V dropped 6 bases and J dropped 7 bases, with 10 bases sitting between them.

This clonotype was detected a few times. The J gene is TRBJ2-7, the V gene TRBV5-5; D unresolved. Germline CDR1 and CDR2: SGHKS and YYEKEE (reference sequence). Trimming pared 0 bases from V and 6 bases from J, leaving 13 bases between. The CDR3 loop spans 14 amino acids. As DNA, the CDR3 is TGTGCCAGCAGCTTGGTTTTCACCCCCGGCGAGCAGTACTTC. Translating gives CASSLVFTPGEQYF. Variable domain in full (rest from reference TRBV5-5 and TRBJ2-7): DAGVTQSPTHLIKTRGQQVTLRCSPISGHKSVSWYQQVLGQGPQFIFQYYEKEERGRGNFPDRFSARQFPNYSSELNVNALLLGDSALYLCASSLVFTPGEQYFGPGTRLTVT.

This clonotype has a handful of counts. This chain uses TRBV6-1 with TRBJ1-4; D uncertain. The germline V gene encodes CDR1 MNHNS and CDR2 SASEGT. Deletions cut 5 bases from V and 6 bases from J, with 22 bases between. The CDR3 totals 17 residues. In DNA, the CDR3 is TGTGCCAGCAGTCCCCCTCCACAGCAGAGGAGAGATGAAAAACTGTTTTTT. Translating gives CASSPPPQQRRDEKLFF.

This clonotype was recorded at least ten times. The chain has TRBV2 and TRBJ2-1; the D is unclear. The CDR3 is made up of 11 amino acids. V lost 6 bases and J 1 base, leaving 1 base between the germline ends. Germline CDR1 and CDR2: SNHLY and FYNNEI. DNA for the CDR3: TGTGCCAGCAGATCCTACAATGAGCAGTTCTTC. The encoded protein is CASRSYNEQFF.